This is a list of T cell receptor beta chains from one sample in a study of cytomegalovirus exposure and HLA in healthy donors. Assay used: immunoSEQ multiplex PCR; TCRdb lists only in-frame clones, some missing. This table holds about 94,000 clones, roughly 76% found once. What was sequenced was PBMCs. These receptors were obtained from a male donor in good health and CMV-seronegative. The CDR3 runs from the conserved cysteine through the conserved F or W. The order of the fields is J gene, D gene, clone size, V gene, CDR3 DNA, CDR3 protein. The D gene is left open where the match is weak. Expanded clones are given a class, and other clones once, few, many or no size at all.

j_gene: TRBJ2-7
d_gene: TRBD1
abundance: -
v_gene: TRBV5-1
CDR3nt: TGCGCCAGCAGCTCCGAGACAGGGATATCCTACGAGCAGTACTTC
CDR3aa: CASSSETGISYEQYF

j_gene: TRBJ1-1
d_gene: -
abundance: -
v_gene: TRBV5-8
CDR3nt: TGTGCCAGCGGAGAGATGAACACTGAAGCTTTCTTT
CDR3aa: CASGEMNTEAFF

j_gene: TRBJ2-2
d_gene: TRBD1
abundance: -
v_gene: TRBV11-3
CDR3nt: TGTGCCAGCAGCCCCCGAAGAGGGACAGGGGGCGAATTGGGGGAGCTGTTTTTT
CDR3aa: CASSPRRGTGGELGELFF

j_gene: TRBJ2-1
d_gene: TRBD1
abundance: -
v_gene: TRBV12-5
CDR3nt: TGTGCTAGTGGTTTGGTAATTGGACAGGGCAGCGGTGGTGAGCAGTTCTTC
CDR3aa: CASGLVIGQGSGGEQFF

j_gene: TRBJ1-1
d_gene: -
abundance: -
v_gene: TRBV4-1
CDR3nt: TGCGCCAGCAGCCACGGGGGTATTCGACCCACCACTGAAGCTTTCTTT
CDR3aa: CASSHGGIRPTTEAFF

j_gene: TRBJ2-5
d_gene: -
abundance: -
v_gene: TRBV11-3
CDR3nt: TGTGCCAGCAGCTTAGGAAGTGGACAAACCCAAGAGACCCAGTACTTC
CDR3aa: CASSLGSGQTQETQYF

j_gene: TRBJ2-2
d_gene: -
abundance: -
v_gene: TRBV7-8
CDR3nt: TGTGCCAGCAGCTTAGCGTACTCTCTAGCGAACACCGGGGAGCTGTTTTTT
CDR3aa: CASSLAYSLANTGELFF

j_gene: TRBJ2-4
d_gene: -
abundance: -
v_gene: TRBV11-2
CDR3nt: TGTGCCAGCAGCTCAGGGGATTTTGACATTCAGTACTTC
CDR3aa: CASSSGDFDIQYF

j_gene: TRBJ2-3
d_gene: -
abundance: once
v_gene: TRBV10-3
CDR3nt: TGTGCCGCGCAGGGTGTCCACACAGATACGCAGTATTTT
CDR3aa: CAAQGVHTDTQYF

j_gene: TRBJ2-1
d_gene: -
abundance: few
v_gene: TRBV15
CDR3nt: TGTGCCACCAGCAGAGATCTCGCAGATCCTTACAATGAGCAGTTCTTC
CDR3aa: CATSRDLADPYNEQFF

j_gene: TRBJ1-1
d_gene: TRBD1
abundance: -
v_gene: TRBV7-2
CDR3nt: TGTGCCAGCAGGTACGGACAGGGAAAGACTGAAGCTTTCTTT
CDR3aa: CASRYGQGKTEAFF

j_gene: TRBJ1-5
d_gene: -
abundance: -
v_gene: TRBV28
CDR3nt: TGTGCCAGCACCCCGCGGACGAGAGGGTATAGCAATCAGCCCCAGCATTTT
CDR3aa: CASTPRTRGYSNQPQHF

j_gene: TRBJ2-6
d_gene: TRBD1
abundance: -
v_gene: TRBV7-9
CDR3nt: TGTGCCAGCAGCTTGCGACAGGGTTCTGGGGCCAACGTCCTGACTTTC
CDR3aa: CASSLRQGSGANVLTF

j_gene: TRBJ2-7
d_gene: -
abundance: -
v_gene: TRBV29-1
CDR3nt: TGCAGCGTCGTGGTAACACAGGGCTACGAGCAGTACTTC
CDR3aa: CSVVVTQGYEQYF

j_gene: TRBJ2-2
d_gene: TRBD2
abundance: -
v_gene: TRBV9
CDR3nt: TGTGCCAGCAGCCCCCTGGGAGGGCGGGACACCGGGGAGCTGTTTTTT
CDR3aa: CASSPLGGRDTGELFF

j_gene: TRBJ1-3
d_gene: -
abundance: -
v_gene: TRBV6-1
CDR3nt: TGTGCCAGCAGTGTGGGAGGGAGGAGCTCTGGAAACACCATATATTTT
CDR3aa: CASSVGGRSSGNTIYF

j_gene: TRBJ2-7
d_gene: TRBD2
abundance: -
v_gene: TRBV5-1
CDR3nt: TGCGCCAGCAGGCAAGCGGGAGGGCCAGGGTACGAGCAGTACTTC
CDR3aa: CASRQAGGPGYEQYF

j_gene: TRBJ1-3
d_gene: -
abundance: -
v_gene: TRBV7-2
CDR3nt: TGTGCCAGCAGCTTATCGAGTGGAAACACCATATATTTT
CDR3aa: CASSLSSGNTIYF

j_gene: TRBJ2-7
d_gene: -
abundance: -
v_gene: TRBV19
CDR3nt: TGTGCCAGTGGGCTAGGAGGGAGCTCCTACGAGCAGTACTTC
CDR3aa: CASGLGGSSYEQYF

j_gene: TRBJ1-1
d_gene: -
abundance: -
v_gene: TRBV5-1
CDR3nt: TGCGCCAGCAGCTCCCAGGGTTCGGGCACTGAAGCTTTCTTT
CDR3aa: CASSSQGSGTEAFF

j_gene: TRBJ1-5
d_gene: TRBD1
abundance: -
v_gene: TRBV28
CDR3nt: TGTGCCAGCAGTTTCCCCGGGACAGGGGGTGGCCAGCCCCAGCATTTT
CDR3aa: CASSFPGTGGGQPQHF

j_gene: TRBJ2-4
d_gene: TRBD2
abundance: -
v_gene: TRBV18
CDR3nt: TGTGCCAGCTCACCTTGGGGGGGAATAGCCAAAAACATTCAGTACTTC
CDR3aa: CASSPWGGIAKNIQYF

j_gene: TRBJ2-7
d_gene: -
abundance: -
v_gene: TRBV9
CDR3nt: TGTGCCAGCAGCGAGCACGGAGGGGACTACGAGCAGTACTTC
CDR3aa: CASSEHGGDYEQYF

j_gene: TRBJ1-1
d_gene: -
abundance: -
v_gene: TRBV6-5
CDR3nt: TGTGCCAGCACCAAGACACGCGACACTGAAGCTTTCTTT
CDR3aa: CASTKTRDTEAFF

j_gene: TRBJ2-7
d_gene: TRBD1
abundance: -
v_gene: TRBV6-1
CDR3nt: TGTGCCAGCAGGGACCGGACAGGGGACTACGAGCAGTACTTC
CDR3aa: CASRDRTGDYEQYF

j_gene: TRBJ1-2
d_gene: TRBD1
abundance: few
v_gene: TRBV5-1
CDR3nt: TGCGCCAGCAGCCAGACAGGGGGGACAGACTATGGCTACACCTTC
CDR3aa: CASSQTGGTDYGYTF

j_gene: TRBJ2-7
d_gene: -
abundance: -
v_gene: TRBV2
CDR3nt: TGTGCCAGCAGTGACAGGGATTACTACGAGCAGTACTTC
CDR3aa: CASSDRDYYEQYF

j_gene: TRBJ1-2
d_gene: -
abundance: -
v_gene: TRBV7-2
CDR3nt: TGTGCCAGCAGCTTGGTTCTTCGGGTGAACTATGGCTACACCTTC
CDR3aa: CASSLVLRVNYGYTF